The rows below give T cell receptor beta chains drawn from one sample of a study of blood T cell repertoires in COVID-19. Some clones are missing from TCRdb's copy, which holds only in-frame ones; the method was immunoSEQ multiplex PCR. This sample has over 350,000 clones, with roughly 90% found just once. The sample taken for sequencing was PBMCs or T cells enriched from blood (not recorded which). The receptors stem from a woman aged 40 to 50 who had been exposed to COVID-19. CDR3s include the opening cysteine and the closing phenylalanine or tryptophan. The D gene is left open where the match is weak. Where a row states a size, it is once, few, many or the class of an expanded clone; other rows omit it.

>TRBD1|.|TRBV19|TRBJ2-7
CASSGRDRGREQYF
TGTGCCAGTAGTGGCCGGGACAGGGGGCGCGAGCAGTACTTC
>.|.|TRBV7-3|TRBJ1-1
CASSPLAGPMNTEAFF
TGTGCCAGCAGCCCCCTAGCGGGACCCATGAACACTGAAGCTTTCTTT
>.|once|TRBV27|TRBJ2-1
CASWGVRDSYNEQFF
TGTGCCAGCTGGGGGGTCAGGGATTCCTACAATGAGCAGTTCTTC
>TRBD1|once|TRBV27|TRBJ2-1
CASSLPGQGVNEQFF
TGTGCCAGCAGTCTTCCGGGACAGGGGGTAAATGAGCAGTTCTTC
>TRBD1|once|TRBV14|TRBJ2-1
CASSQSAGQGAREQFF
TGTGCCAGCAGCCAATCTGCGGGACAGGGGGCTAGAGAGCAGTTCTTC
>TRBD1|.|TRBV5-1|TRBJ1-4
CASSLTGGRGEKLFF
TGCGCCAGCAGCTTGACAGGGGGCCGTGGTGAAAAACTGTTTTTT
>TRBD1|few|TRBV5-1|TRBJ2-7
CASSPGQGKKQYF
TGCGCCAGCAGCCCGGGACAGGGGAAAAAGCAGTACTTC
>TRBD1|.|TRBV27|TRBJ2-7
CASSLGQGVYEQYF
TGTGCCAGCAGTCTGGGACAGGGTGTATACGAGCAGTACTTC
>TRBD1|.|TRBV6-4|TRBJ2-5
CASSALRGETQYF
TGTGCCAGCAGTGCTCTCAGGGGGGAGACCCAGTACTTC
>.|.|TRBV10-3|TRBJ1-1
CAGTQGFDTEAFF
TGTGCCGGAACGCAGGGGTTTGACACTGAAGCTTTCTTT
>TRBD1|few|TRBV6-2/TRBV6-3|TRBJ1-2
CASSTGLDRREFDGYTF
TGTGCCAGCAGTACTGGCTTGGACAGGCGAGAATTCGACGGCTACACCTTC
>.|.|TRBV19|TRBJ2-7
CASSRSGRQASYEQYF
TGTGCCAGTAGTAGATCGGGCAGACAGGCCTCCTACGAGCAGTACTTC
>.|.|TRBV13|TRBJ2-7
CASSLGAGGSEQYF
TGTGCCAGCAGCTTAGGAGCTGGGGGCTCCGAGCAGTACTTC
>.|.|TRBV5-6|TRBJ1-5
CASSSRKGKNSNQPQHF
TGTGCCAGCAGCTCGCGAAAGGGGAAAAATAGCAATCAGCCCCAGCATTTT
>TRBD1|.|TRBV7-2|TRBJ2-5
CATGQGETQYF
TGTGCCACGGGACAGGGAGAGACCCAGTACTTC
>TRBD1|.|TRBV5-1|TRBJ1-3
CASSGWGQGASSGNTIYF
TGCGCCAGCAGCGGGTGGGGACAGGGGGCTTCCTCTGGAAACACCATATATTTT
>.|.|TRBV24-1|TRBJ1-2
CATSDPGYGYTF
TGTGCCACCAGTGACCCAGGGTATGGCTACACCTTC
>TRBD2|.|TRBV7-3|TRBJ2-1
CASSSTSGGASSNEQFF
TGTGCCAGCAGCTCAACTAGCGGGGGGGCCTCATCCAATGAGCAGTTCTTC
>.|.|TRBV3-1/TRBV3-2|TRBJ2-2
CASSQMGLGTGELFF
TGTGCCAGCAGCCAAATGGGCCTGGGCACCGGGGAGCTGTTTTTT
>TRBD2|.|TRBV7-9|TRBJ2-7
CASSLVVPGGEQYF
TGTGCCAGCAGCTTAGTAGTCCCCGGGGGGGAGCAGTACTTC
>TRBD1|.|TRBV28|TRBJ2-5
CASSFPGTGGETQYF
TGTGCCAGCAGTTTTCCCGGGACAGGAGGAGAGACCCAGTACTTC
>.|.|TRBV30|TRBJ2-1
CAWSPGGTIYNEQFF
TGTGCCTGGAGTCCAGGGGGGACGATATACAATGAGCAGTTCTTC
>TRBD1|.|TRBV12-5|TRBJ2-1
CASGLVLSGQGPYNEQFF
TGTGCTAGTGGTTTGGTACTGAGTGGACAGGGCCCCTACAATGAGCAGTTCTTC
>TRBD1|.|TRBV5-6|TRBJ2-7
CASSYVLGQATREQYF
TGTGCCAGCAGCTATGTCTTGGGACAGGCAACTCGGGAGCAGTACTTC
>TRBD2|.|TRBV5-1|TRBJ2-7
CASNPSPALAGSHEQYF
TGCGCCAGCAACCCCAGCCCCGCACTAGCGGGGTCCCACGAGCAGTACTTC
>.|few|TRBV11-2|TRBJ1-3
CASSLGSPGAGNTIYF
TGTGCCAGCAGCTTAGGATCCCCGGGGGCTGGAAACACCATATATTTT
>TRBD1|.|TRBV5-1|TRBJ1-5
CASTPGQKMLPQHF
TGCGCCAGCACTCCGGGACAGAAGATGTTGCCCCAGCATTTT
>TRBD1|few|TRBV18|TRBJ1-2
CASSLDRDYGYTF
TGTGCCAGCTCACTTGACAGGGATTATGGCTACACCTTC
>TRBD1|.|TRBV11-3|TRBJ1-2
CASSPGGDSLTSYGYTF
TGTGCCAGCAGCCCTGGTGGGGACAGCCTAACGTCCTATGGCTACACCTTC
>.|.|TRBV6-5|TRBJ2-2
CASSFSRGELFF
TGTGCCAGCAGTTTCTCTCGCGGGGAGCTGTTTTTT
>TRBD1|.|TRBV5-4|TRBJ1-6
CASSATGSLSYNSPLHF
TGTGCCAGCAGCGCGACAGGGTCCCTCTCCTATAATTCACCCCTCCACTTT
>.|once|TRBV7-9|TRBJ2-2
CASSSTQGTGELFF
TGTGCCAGCAGCTCGACCCAGGGCACCGGGGAGCTGTTTTTT
>.|.|TRBV9|TRBJ2-6
CASSVTGVNSGANVLTF
TGTGCCAGCAGCGTAACAGGTGTCAACTCTGGGGCCAACGTCCTGACTTTC
>TRBD2|.|TRBV30|TRBJ2-7
CAWSAGTSGGLYEQYF
TGTGCCTGGAGTGCGGGGACTAGCGGGGGACTATACGAGCAGTACTTC